This T cell receptor (beta chain) is drawn from a study of T cells in Graves' hyperthyroidism and ophthalmopathy. Many counts were recorded for this clonotype. Diagnostic decisions used clinical symptoms, serum thyroxine and TRAb, thyroid ultrasound and orbital computed tomography. RNA transcripts provided the source from which TCR beta CDR3 regions were amplified. In the first-round RT-PCR of the TCR CDR3, the HTBI primer set was used. TCRdb analysed the multiplex PCR reads with MiXCR anew, one entry per CDR3 protein. This table holds hundreds of thousands of distinct CDR3 sequences, roughly a quarter found once. The germline V gene encodes CDR1 MNHEY and CDR2 SVGAGI. The V end was cut by 5 bases, the J end by 4 bases, with 17 bases between. This CDR3 has 15 residues.

The chain couples TRBV6-5 to TRBJ1-1; D gene ambiguous. Sequences were obtained from blood. This TCR was recovered from a young woman with Graves' ophthalmopathy. For the CDR3, the DNA is TGTGCCAGCAGTCCCACCATTGGGTCTGGCACTGAAGCTTTCTTT. Its protein is CASSPTIGSGTEAFF.